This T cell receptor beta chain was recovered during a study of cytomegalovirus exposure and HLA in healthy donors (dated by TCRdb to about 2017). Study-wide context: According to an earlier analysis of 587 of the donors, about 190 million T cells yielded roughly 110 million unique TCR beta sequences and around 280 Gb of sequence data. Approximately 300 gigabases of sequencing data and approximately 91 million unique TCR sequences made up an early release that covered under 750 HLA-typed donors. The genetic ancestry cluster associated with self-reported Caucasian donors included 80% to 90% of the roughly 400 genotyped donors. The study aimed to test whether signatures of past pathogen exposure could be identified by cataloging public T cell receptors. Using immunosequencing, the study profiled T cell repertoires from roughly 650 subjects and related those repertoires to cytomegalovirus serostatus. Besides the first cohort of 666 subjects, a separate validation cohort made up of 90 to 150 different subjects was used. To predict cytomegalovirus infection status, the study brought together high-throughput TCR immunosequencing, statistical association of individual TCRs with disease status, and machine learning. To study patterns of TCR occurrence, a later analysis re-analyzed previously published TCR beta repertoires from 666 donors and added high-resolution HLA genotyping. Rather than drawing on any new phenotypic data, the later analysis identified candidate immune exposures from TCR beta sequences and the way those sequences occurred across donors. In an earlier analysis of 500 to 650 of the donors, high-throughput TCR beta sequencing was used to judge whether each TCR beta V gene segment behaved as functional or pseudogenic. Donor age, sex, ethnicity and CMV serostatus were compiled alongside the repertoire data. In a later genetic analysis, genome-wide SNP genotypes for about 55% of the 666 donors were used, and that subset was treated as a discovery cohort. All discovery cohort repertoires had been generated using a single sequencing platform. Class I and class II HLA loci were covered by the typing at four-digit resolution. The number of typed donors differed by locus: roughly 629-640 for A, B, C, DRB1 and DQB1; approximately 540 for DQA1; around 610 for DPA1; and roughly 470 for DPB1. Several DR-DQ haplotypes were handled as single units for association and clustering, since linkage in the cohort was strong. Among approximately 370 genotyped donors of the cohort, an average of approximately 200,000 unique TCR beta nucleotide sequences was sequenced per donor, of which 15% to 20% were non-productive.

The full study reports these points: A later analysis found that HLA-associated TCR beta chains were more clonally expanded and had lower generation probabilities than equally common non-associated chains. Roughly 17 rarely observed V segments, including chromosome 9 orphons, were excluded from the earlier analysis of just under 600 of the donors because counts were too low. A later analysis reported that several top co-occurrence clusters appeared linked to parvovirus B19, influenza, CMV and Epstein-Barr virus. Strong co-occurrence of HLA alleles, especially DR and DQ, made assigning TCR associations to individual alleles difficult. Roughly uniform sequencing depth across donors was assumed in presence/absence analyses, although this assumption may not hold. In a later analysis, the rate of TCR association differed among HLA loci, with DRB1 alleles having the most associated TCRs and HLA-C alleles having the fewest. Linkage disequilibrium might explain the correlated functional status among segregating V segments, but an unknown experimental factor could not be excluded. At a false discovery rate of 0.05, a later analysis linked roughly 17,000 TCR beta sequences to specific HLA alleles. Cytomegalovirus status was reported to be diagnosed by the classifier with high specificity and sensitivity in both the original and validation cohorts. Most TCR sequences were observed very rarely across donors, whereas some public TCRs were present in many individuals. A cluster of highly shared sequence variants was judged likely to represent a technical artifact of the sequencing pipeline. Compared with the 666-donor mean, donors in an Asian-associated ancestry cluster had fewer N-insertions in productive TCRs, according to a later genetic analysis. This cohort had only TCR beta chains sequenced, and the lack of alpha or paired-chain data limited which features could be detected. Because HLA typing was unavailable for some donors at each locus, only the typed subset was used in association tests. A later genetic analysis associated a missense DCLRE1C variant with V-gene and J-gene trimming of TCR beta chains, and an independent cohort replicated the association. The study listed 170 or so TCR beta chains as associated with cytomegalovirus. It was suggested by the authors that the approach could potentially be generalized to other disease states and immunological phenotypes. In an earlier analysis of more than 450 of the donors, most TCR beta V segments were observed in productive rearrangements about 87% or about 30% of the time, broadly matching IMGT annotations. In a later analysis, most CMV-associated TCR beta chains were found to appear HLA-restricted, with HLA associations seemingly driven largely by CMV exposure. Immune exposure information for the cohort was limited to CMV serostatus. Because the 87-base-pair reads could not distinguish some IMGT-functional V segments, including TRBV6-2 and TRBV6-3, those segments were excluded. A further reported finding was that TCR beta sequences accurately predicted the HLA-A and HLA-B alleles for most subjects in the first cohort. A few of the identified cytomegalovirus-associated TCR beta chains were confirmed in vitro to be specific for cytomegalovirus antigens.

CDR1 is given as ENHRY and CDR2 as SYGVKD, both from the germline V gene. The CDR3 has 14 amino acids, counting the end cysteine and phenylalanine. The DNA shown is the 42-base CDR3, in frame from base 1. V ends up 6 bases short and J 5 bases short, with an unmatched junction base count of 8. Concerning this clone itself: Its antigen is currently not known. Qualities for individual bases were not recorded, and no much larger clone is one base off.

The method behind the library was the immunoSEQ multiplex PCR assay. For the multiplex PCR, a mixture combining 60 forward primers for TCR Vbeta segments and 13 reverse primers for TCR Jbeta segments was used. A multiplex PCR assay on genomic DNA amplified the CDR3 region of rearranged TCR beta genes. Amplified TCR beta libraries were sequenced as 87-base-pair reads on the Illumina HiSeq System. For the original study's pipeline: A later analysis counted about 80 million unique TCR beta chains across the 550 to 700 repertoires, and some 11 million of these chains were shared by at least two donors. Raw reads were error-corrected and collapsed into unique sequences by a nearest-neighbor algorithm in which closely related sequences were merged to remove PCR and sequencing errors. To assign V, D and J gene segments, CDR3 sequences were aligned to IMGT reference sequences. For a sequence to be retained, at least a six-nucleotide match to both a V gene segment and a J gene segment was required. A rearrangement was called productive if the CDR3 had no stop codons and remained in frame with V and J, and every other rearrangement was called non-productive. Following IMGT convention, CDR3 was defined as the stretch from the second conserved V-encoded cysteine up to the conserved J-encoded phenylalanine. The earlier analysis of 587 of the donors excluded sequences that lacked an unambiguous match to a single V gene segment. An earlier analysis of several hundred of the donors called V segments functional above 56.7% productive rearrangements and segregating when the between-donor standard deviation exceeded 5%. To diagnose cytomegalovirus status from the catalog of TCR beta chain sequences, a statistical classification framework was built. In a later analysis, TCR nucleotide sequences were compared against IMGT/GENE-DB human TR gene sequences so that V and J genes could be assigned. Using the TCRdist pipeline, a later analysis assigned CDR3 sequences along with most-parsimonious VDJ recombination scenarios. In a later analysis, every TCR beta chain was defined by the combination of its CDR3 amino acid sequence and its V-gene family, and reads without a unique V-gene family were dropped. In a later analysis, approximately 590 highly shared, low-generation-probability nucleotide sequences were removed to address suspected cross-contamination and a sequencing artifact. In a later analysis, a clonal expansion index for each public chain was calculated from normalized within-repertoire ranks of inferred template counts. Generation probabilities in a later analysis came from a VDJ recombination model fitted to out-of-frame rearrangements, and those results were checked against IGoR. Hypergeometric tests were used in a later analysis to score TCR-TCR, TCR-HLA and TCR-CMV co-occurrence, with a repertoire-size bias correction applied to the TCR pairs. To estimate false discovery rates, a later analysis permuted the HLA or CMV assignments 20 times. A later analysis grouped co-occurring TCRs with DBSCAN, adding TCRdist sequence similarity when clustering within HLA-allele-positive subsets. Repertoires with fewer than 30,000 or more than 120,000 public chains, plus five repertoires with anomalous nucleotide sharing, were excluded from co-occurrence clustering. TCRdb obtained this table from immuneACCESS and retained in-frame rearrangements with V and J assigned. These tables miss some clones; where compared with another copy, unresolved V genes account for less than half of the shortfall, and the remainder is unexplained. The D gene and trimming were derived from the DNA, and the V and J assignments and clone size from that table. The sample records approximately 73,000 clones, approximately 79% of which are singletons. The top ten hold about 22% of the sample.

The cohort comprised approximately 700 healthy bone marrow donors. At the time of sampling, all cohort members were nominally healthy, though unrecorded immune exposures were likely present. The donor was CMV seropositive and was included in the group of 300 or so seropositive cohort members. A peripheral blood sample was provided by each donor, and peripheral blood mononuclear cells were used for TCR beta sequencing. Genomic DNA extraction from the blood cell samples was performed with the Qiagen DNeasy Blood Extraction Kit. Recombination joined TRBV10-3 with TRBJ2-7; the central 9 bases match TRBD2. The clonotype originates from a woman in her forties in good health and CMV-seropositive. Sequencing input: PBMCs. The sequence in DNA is TGTGCCATCAGAGACCCGGGACTAGCCGACGAGCAGTACTTC. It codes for CAIRDPGLADEQYF.